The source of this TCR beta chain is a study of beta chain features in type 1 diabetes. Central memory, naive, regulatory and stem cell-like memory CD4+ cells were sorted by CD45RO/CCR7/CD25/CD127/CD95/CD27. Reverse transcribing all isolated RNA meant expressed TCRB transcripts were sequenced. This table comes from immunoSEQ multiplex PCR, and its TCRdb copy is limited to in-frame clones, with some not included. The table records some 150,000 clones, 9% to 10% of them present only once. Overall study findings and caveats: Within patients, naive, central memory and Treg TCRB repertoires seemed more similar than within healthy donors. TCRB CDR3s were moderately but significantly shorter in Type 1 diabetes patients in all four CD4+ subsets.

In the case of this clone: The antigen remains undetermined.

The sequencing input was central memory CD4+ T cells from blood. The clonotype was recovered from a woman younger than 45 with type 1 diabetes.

The CDR3 DNA follows: TGTGCCAGTAGTCCCCGGACAGGGAGAGCTTTCTTT. As protein: CASSPRTGRAFF. The chain couples TRBV19 to TRBJ1-1; the match to TRBD1 covers 8 bases. Germline V lookup: CDR1 LNHDA, CDR2 SQIVND (reference sequence). The CDR3 totals 12 residues. The V gene end was trimmed by 5 bases and the J gene end by 10 bases; junction bases not matched to a gene: 6.